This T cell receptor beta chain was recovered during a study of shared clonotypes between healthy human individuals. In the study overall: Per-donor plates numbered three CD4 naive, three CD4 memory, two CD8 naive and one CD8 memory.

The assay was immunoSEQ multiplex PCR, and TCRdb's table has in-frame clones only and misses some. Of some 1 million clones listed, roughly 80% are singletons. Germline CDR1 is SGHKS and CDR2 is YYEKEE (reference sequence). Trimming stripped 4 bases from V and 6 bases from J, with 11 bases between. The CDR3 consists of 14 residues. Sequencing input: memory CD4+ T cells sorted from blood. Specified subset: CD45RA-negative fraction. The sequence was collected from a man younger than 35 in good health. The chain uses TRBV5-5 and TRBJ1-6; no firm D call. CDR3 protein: CASSASVGNSPLHF. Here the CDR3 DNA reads TGTGCCAGCAGCGCTAGCGTGGGTAATTCACCCCTCCACTTT.